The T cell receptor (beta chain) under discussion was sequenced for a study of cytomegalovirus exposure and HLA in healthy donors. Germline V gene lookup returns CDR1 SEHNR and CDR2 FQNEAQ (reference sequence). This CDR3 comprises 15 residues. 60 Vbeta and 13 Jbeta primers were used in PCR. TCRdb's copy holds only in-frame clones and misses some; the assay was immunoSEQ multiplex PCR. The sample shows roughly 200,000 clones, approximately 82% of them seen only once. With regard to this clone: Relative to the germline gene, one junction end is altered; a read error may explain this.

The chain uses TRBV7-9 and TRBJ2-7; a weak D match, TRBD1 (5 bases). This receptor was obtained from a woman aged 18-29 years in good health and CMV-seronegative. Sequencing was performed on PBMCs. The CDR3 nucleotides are TGTTCCAGCAGCTTAGTTGGGGCCCCCTCCTACGAGCAGTACTTC. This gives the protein CSSSLVGAPSYEQYF.